The clone carrying this TCR beta chain was counted a few times. The germline gives CDR1 SGHTA, CDR2 FQGNSA. CDR3 length: 17 amino acids. The V and J ends lost 1 base and 7 bases, in that order; junction bases with no gene match: 11. The data originate from a study of blood T cell repertoires in COVID-19. The overall study: The United States, Italy and Spain supplied acute and convalescent COVID-19 samples. Sources were T cells, B-cell-depleted T cells, or PBMCs; the material itself was cDNA or gDNA.

Here immunoSEQ multiplex PCR was the method, and the copy in TCRdb shows in-frame clones only, minus some. The sample has more than 200,000 clones; around 85% are singletons. Sample: peripheral blood. The receptor was isolated from a man aged 35 to 55 with acute or convalescent COVID-19. The chain recombines TRBV7-2 with TRBJ1-4; 8 positions match TRBD1. CDR3 protein: CASSLGPPTGESEKLFF. The DNA of the CDR3 is TGTGCCAGCAGCTTAGGTCCCCCGACAGGGGAAAGTGAAAAACTGTTTTTT.